This T cell receptor (beta chain) is from a study of kidney transplant recipient with SARS-CoV-2 infection. For this clonotype: This sequence may be a read error, since a much larger clone differs from it by one base.

Germline loops: CDR1 SEHNR, CDR2 FQNEAQ (reference sequence). This CDR3 has 16 amino acids. One entry per CDR3 protein results from TCRdb running MiXCR on the reads. The sample lists some 220,000 distinct CDR3 sequences; around 26% were seen once. The receptor was derived from a male patient aged 30 to 39 who had COVID-19 and was a kidney transplant recipient. Some T cells could come from the graft donor. The chain has TRBV7-9 and TRBJ2-7; 13 bases align to TRBD2. Specimen: a blood sample, collected at baseline and on day 111 from a kidney transplant recipient. CDR3 loop: CTSSLSGTSGNYEQYF. The CDR3 DNA reads as TGTACCAGCAGCTTATCCGGGACTAGCGGGAACTACGAGCAGTACTTC.